Below are 32 T cell receptor beta chains sequenced from a single sample in a study of a mutant IDH1 vaccine in newly diagnosed glioma. Libraries were prepared by immunoSEQ multiplex PCR; TCRdb keeps only in-frame clonotypes and omits some of them. Of 50,000 to 75,000 clones in the sample, approximately 91% were seen once. Time point of the sample: baseline, week 1 (first vaccination visit). Treatment here: pre-vaccination baseline after standard-of-care therapy. The specimen was PBMCs, collected from a glioma patient treated with radiotherapy, temozolomide or both. The receptors originated from a man in his fifties with glioma.

This chain links TRBV4-1 with TRBJ2-3, with 9 positions matching TRBD1. Trimming took 4 bases from V and 4 from J; bases not matched to a gene: 9. CDR3 length equals 16 residues. Germline assignment: CDR1 MGHRA and CDR2 YSYEKL. The CDR3: CASSRTGGPVADTQYF. As DNA, the CDR3 is TGCGCCAGCAGCCGTACAGGGGGCCCTGTAGCAGATACGCAGTATTTT.

The CDR3 DNA reads as TGTGCCAGCAGTGAAGAGGGGCGGTTAGAAGAGACCCAGTACTTC. Its protein is CASSEEGRLEETQYF. The gene calls are TRBV2 and TRBJ2-5, with a weak D call TRBD1 (5 bases). V lost 1 base to trimming and J lost 3 bases, with 12 bases between them. This CDR3 spans 15 amino acids. Germline V lookup: CDR1 SNHLY, CDR2 FYNNEI.

The chain couples TRBV4-2 to TRBJ2-7; D unresolved. Trimming pared 2 bases from V and 0 bases from J, leaving 14 bases between. The CDR3 covers 16 residues. The germline gives CDR1 LGHNA, CDR2 YNFKEQ. The CDR3: CASSQKQDQSSYEQYF. The CDR3 DNA sequence: TGTGCCAGCAGCCAAAAGCAGGACCAGAGCTCCTACGAGCAGTACTTC.

CDR3 sequence: CSVVPIGVQETQYF. The CDR3 nucleotides are TGCAGCGTGGTCCCTATTGGGGTACAAGAGACCCAGTACTTC. The chain combines TRBV29-1 with TRBJ2-5; D is unresolved. The germline V gene has CDR1 SQVTM and CDR2 ANQGSEA. V was shortened by 6 bases and J by 2 bases, with 16 bases between the two germline ends. The CDR3 spans 14 residues.

This chain links TRBV6-5 with TRBJ2-5; either TRBD1 or TRBD2 may fit D (5 bases each). This CDR3 has 13 residues. The germline gives CDR1 MNHEY, CDR2 SVGAGI. V lost 2 bases and J 7 bases, leaving 11 bases between the germline ends. The CDR3 reads CASSYEGLGTQYF. CDR3 in DNA: TGTGCCAGCAGTTACGAGGGGTTGGGGACCCAGTACTTC.

The rearrangement uses TRBV19 and TRBJ1-2; TRBD1 is a possible D gene (5 bases). V lost 2 bases and J lost 2, with 12 bases in between. The CDR3 runs to 15 residues. Germline V gene sequence: CDR1 LNHDA, CDR2 SQIVND (reference sequence). The CDR3 reads CASSIIAGGNYGYTF. Here the CDR3 DNA reads TGTGCCAGTAGTATAATCGCCGGGGGAAACTATGGCTACACCTTC.

V gene TRBV11-3 combines with J gene TRBJ2-3; D uncertain. CDR3 length: 14 amino acids. V gave up 4 bases and J gave up 0 bases, with 8 bases separating them. Germline lookup yields CDR1 SGHNT and CDR2 YENEEA. The CDR3 coding sequence is TGTGCCAGCAGCTCTAGAACTAGCACAGATACGCAGTATTTT. Translation: CASSSRTSTDTQYF.

This rearrangement joins TRBV7-9 to TRBJ2-3; D may correspond to TRBD1 or TRBD2 (6 bases each). Per the germline V gene, CDR1 is SEHNR and CDR2 is FQNEAQ (reference sequence). V dropped 5 bases and J dropped 4 bases, with 10 bases sitting between them. This CDR3 is built from 13 residues. The CDR3 DNA follows: TGTGCCAGCAGCACCCGGGGGCCAGATACGCAGTATTTT. Amino acid sequence: CASSTRGPDTQYF.

CDR3 nucleotides: TGCGCCAGCAGCTTGGGGCAGGGGGCACTCAATGAAAAACTGTTTTTT. Translation gives CASSLGQGALNEKLFF. This rearrangement joins TRBV5-1 to TRBJ1-4, with 8 positions matching TRBD1. CDR3 length equals 16 residues. The germline gives CDR1 SGHRS, CDR2 YFSETQ. V gave up 0 bases and J gave up 5 bases; unmatched junction bases: 6.

The chain recombines TRBV18 with TRBJ1-4; no clear D. This CDR3 contains 13 residues. V was trimmed by 6 bases and J by 3 bases, leaving 8 bases between them. Looked up from germline, CDR1 is KGHSH and CDR2 is LQKENI. The CDR3 sequence: CASSPGANEKLFF. The CDR3 nucleotides are TGTGCCAGCTCCCCGGGAGCTAATGAAAAACTGTTTTTT.

This rearrangement joins TRBV7-9 to TRBJ2-1; no reliable D call. The CDR3 contains 16 residues. Germline CDR1 and CDR2: SEHNR and FQNEAQ (reference sequence). V was shortened by 5 bases and J by 0 bases, with 14 bases between the two germline ends. This chain's CDR3 is CASSPVGWGSYNEQFF. The CDR3, as DNA: TGTGCCAGCAGCCCCGTTGGGTGGGGCTCCTACAATGAGCAGTTCTTC. The entire variable domain, with the rest obtained from reference TRBV7-9 and TRBJ2-1, is as follows: DTGVSQNPRHKITKRGQNVTFRCDPISEHNRLYWYRQTLGQGPEFLTYFQNEAQLEKSRLLSDRFSAERPKGSFSTLEIQRTEQGDSAMYLCASSPVGWGSYNEQFFGPGTRLTVL.

The V gene is TRBV29-1, the J gene TRBJ1-2; D remains unclear. Looked up from germline, CDR1 is SQVTM and CDR2 is ANQGSEA. The germline V and J ends were trimmed by 4 bases and 3 bases, with 12 bases remaining between them. The length of the CDR3 is 13 residues. CDR3 sequence (DNA): TGCAGCGTTGTTGGCCTCGAGTACTATGGCTACACCTTC. Translated: CSVVGLEYYGYTF.

The chain is built from TRBV2 and TRBJ1-2, with 7 bases that match TRBD1. The junction had 5 bases not matched to a gene; V was cut back by 6 bases and J by 1 base. The germline CDR1 and CDR2 sequences are SNHLY and FYNNEI. The CDR3 runs 14 residues. The CDR3 DNA reads as TGTGCCAGCAGAGGACAGGTATTTAACTATGGCTACACCTTC. Its translation is CASRGQVFNYGYTF. Looking up the rest from reference TRBV2 and TRBJ1-2 gives the full variable domain: EPEVTQTPSHQVTQMGQEVILRCVPISNHLYFYWYRQILGQKVEFLVSFYNNEISEKSEIFDDQFSVERPDGSNFTLKIRSTKLEDSAMYFCASRGQVFNYGYTFGSGTRLTVV.

The chain employs TRBV7-8 and TRBJ2-7; 11 positions agree with TRBD2. The junction had 6 bases not matched to a gene; V was cut back by 1 base and J by 1 base. The germline V gene has CDR1 SGHVS and CDR2 FQNEAQ. The CDR3 has 17 amino acids. The CDR3, as DNA: TGTGCCAGCAGCTTAGTAGCTAGCGGGAGGCCATCCTACGAGCAGTACTTC. Translation gives CASSLVASGRPSYEQYF.

In this sample, this clone turned up once. This chain connects TRBV7-9 to TRBJ2-7; 11 positions agree with TRBD1. Germline-derived CDR1 and CDR2 are SEHNR and FQNEAQ (reference sequence). The CDR3 is 14 amino acids. With V trimmed by 3 bases and J by 6 bases, 4 bases remained unmatched. The CDR3 is CASSFPGQGVEQYF. Written as DNA, the CDR3 is TGTGCCAGCAGCTTCCCGGGACAGGGGGTCGAGCAGTACTTC.

The chain is built from TRBV6-5 and TRBJ2-7; D perhaps matches TRBD1 (6 bases). Germline loops: CDR1 MNHEY, CDR2 SVGAGI. There are 15 residues in the CDR3. V shed 6 bases and J shed 0 bases, with 15 bases lying between them. CDR3 amino acids: CASRALDRSSYEQYF. CDR3 DNA: TGTGCCAGCAGAGCCCTCGACAGGAGCTCCTACGAGCAGTACTTC.

The J gene is TRBJ2-1, the V gene TRBV30; D possibly corresponds to TRBD1 (6 bases). CDR3 length: 15 residues. V was pared by 3 bases and J by 1 base, with 13 bases between. The V gene's germline CDR1 is GTSNPN and CDR2 SVGIG (reference sequence). This CDR3 is CAWSRTGLSYNEQFF. The DNA of the CDR3 is TGTGCCTGGAGCCGAACAGGGCTTTCCTACAATGAGCAGTTCTTC.

The chain employs TRBV6-1 and TRBJ2-1, with TRBD1 matching over 9 bases. Germline V gene data show CDR1 as MNHNS and CDR2 as SASEGT. The junction had 5 bases not matched to a gene; V was cut back by 6 bases and J by 5 bases. The CDR3 is 14 residues long. The CDR3 is CASSTGTGNNEQFF. The DNA for the CDR3 is TGTGCCAGCAGCACCGGGACAGGGAACAATGAGCAGTTCTTC.

The rearrangement joins TRBV27 to TRBJ2-5; D is uncertain. Per the germline V gene, CDR1 is MNHEY and CDR2 is SMNVEV (reference sequence). This CDR3 region has 11 residues. Trimming shortened V by 4 bases and J by 7 bases, and 7 bases separated the two germline ends. The CDR3 DNA reads TGTGCCAGCAGTTCCCGCTCGACCCAGTACTTC. It yields the protein CASSSRSTQYF.

The chain uses TRBV20-1 and TRBJ1-2, with D tentatively TRBD1 (5 bases). Trimming took off 4 bases at V and 7 bases at J, with 10 bases between the two ends. CDR1 is DFQATT, CDR2 SNEGSKA, per germline (reference sequence). The CDR3 is 11 amino acids. This CDR3 reads CSATRDVGYTF. CDR3 coding DNA: TGCAGTGCTACCCGGGACGTTGGCTACACCTTC.

The J gene is TRBJ2-2, the V gene TRBV9; D might be TRBD1 (5 bases). Deletions cut 4 bases from V and 0 bases from J, with 10 bases between. This CDR3 is built from 15 residues. Germline CDR1 is SGDLS and CDR2 is YYNGEE. CDR3 protein: CASSPGRTNTGELFF. The CDR3, as DNA: TGTGCCAGCAGCCCAGGGCGGACGAACACCGGGGAGCTGTTTTTT.

The chain has TRBV2 and TRBJ1-1, with D possibly TRBD1 on 5 matching bases. Germline V gene sequence: CDR1 SNHLY, CDR2 FYNNEI. The V end lost 3 bases, the J end lost 0 bases, and 8 bases lay between the germline ends. The CDR3 is made up of 14 amino acids. The CDR3 sequence is CASSEGTLNTEAFF. The CDR3 bases are TGTGCCAGCAGTGAGGGGACCTTGAACACTGAAGCTTTCTTT. Filled out from reference TRBV2 and TRBJ1-1, the complete variable domain reads EPEVTQTPSHQVTQMGQEVILRCVPISNHLYFYWYRQILGQKVEFLVSFYNNEISEKSEIFDDQFSVERPDGSNFTLKIRSTKLEDSAMYFCASSEGTLNTEAFFGQGTRLTVV.

The chain uses TRBV27 and TRBJ2-1, with a possible D match to TRBD2 (5 bases). The V and J ends lost 6 bases and 9 bases respectively, with 12 bases between them. The germline gives CDR1 MNHEY, CDR2 SMNVEV (reference sequence). The CDR3 has 12 residues. DNA for the CDR3: TGTGCCAGCAGCAATAAGGGAGTTGAGCAGTTCTTC. This sequence encodes CASSNKGVEQFF.

The rearrangement uses TRBV30 and TRBJ1-5; possible D gene TRBD1, 6 bases. The CDR3 loop spans 14 amino acids. In germline, CDR1 is GTSNPN, CDR2 SVGIG (reference sequence). With 0 bases removed from V and 5 bases from J, the gap between germline ends came to 11 bases. CDR3 nucleotides: TGTGCCTGGAGTGTAGGGGCAGGGGATCAGCCCCAGCATTTT. Translation: CAWSVGAGDQPQHF.

The chain has TRBV6-5 and TRBJ2-7; 7 nucleotides agree with TRBD1. Looked up from germline, CDR1 is MNHEY and CDR2 is SVGAGI. The trim removed 8 bases at V and 7 bases at J, leaving 11 bases unmatched. CDR3 size: 13 residues. As DNA, the CDR3 is TGTGCCAGCCGGACAACAGGGGATAGGGAGCAGTACTTC. It codes for CASRTTGDREQYF.

The chain has TRBV18 and TRBJ2-7, with 8 bases that match TRBD1. After removal of 6 bases from V and 3 bases from J, the junction contained 4 bases not matched to a gene. The CDR3 is made up of 13 amino acids. The germline V gene has CDR1 KGHSH and CDR2 LQKENI. CDR3 nucleotide sequence: TGTGCCAGCTCGTCGGGGACAGGCTACGAGCAGTACTTC. This codes for CASSSGTGYEQYF.

The chain has TRBV9 and TRBJ2-2; D unresolved. Trimming stripped 1 base from V and 5 bases from J, with 6 bases between. Germline V gives CDR1 SGDLS, CDR2 YYNGEE. The CDR3 covers 13 residues. In DNA form, the CDR3 reads TGTGCCAGCAGCGTACTCGGGACCGGGGAGCTGTTTTTT. This translates into CASSVLGTGELFF. The full variable domain, completed using reference TRBV9 and TRBJ2-2, is DSGVTQTPKHLITATGQRVTLRCSPRSGDLSVYWYQQSLDQGLQFLIQYYNGEERAKGNILERFSAQQFPDLHSELNLSSLELGDSALYFCASSVLGTGELFFGEGSRLTVL.

The chain employs TRBV6-5 and TRBJ1-2; D gene uncertain. V was shortened by 5 bases and J by 1 base, with 11 bases between the two germline ends. The CDR3 spans 14 residues. Germline CDR1 reads MNHEY; CDR2 reads SVGAGI. CDR3 DNA sequence: TGTGCCAGCAGTCGGCAGAGTTATAACTATGGCTACACCTTC. Its translation is CASSRQSYNYGYTF.

V usage is TRBV5-1 and J usage is TRBJ2-2, with 11 positions matching TRBD1. The length of the CDR3 is 16 residues. Losses at the gene ends were 2 bases for V and 2 bases for J; bases not matched to a gene: 2. Germline V gene lookup returns CDR1 SGHRS and CDR2 YFSETQ. The CDR3: CASSLRTGGNTGELFF. The CDR3 coding sequence is TGCGCCAGCAGCTTACGGACAGGGGGCAACACCGGGGAGCTGTTTTTT. The complete variable domain, with remaining parts taken from reference TRBV5-1 and TRBJ2-2, reads KAGVTQTPRYLIKTRGQQVTLSCSPISGHRSVSWYQQTPGQGLQFLFEYFSETQRNKGNFPGRFSGRQFSNSRSEMNVSTLELGDSALYLCASSLRTGGNTGELFFGEGSRLTVL.

This rearrangement joins TRBV28 to TRBJ1-1, with D maybe TRBD1 (5 bases). The CDR3 spans 15 residues. V was pared by 5 bases and J by 1 base, with 14 bases between. Germline lookup yields CDR1 MDHEN and CDR2 SYDVKM. CDR3 region: CASSPWGVSNTEAFF. The CDR3 nucleotides read TGTGCCAGCAGTCCTTGGGGGGTCTCGAACACTGAAGCTTTCTTT.

This chain uses TRBV5-5 with TRBJ1-1; the D is unclear. The CDR3 contains 13 residues. CDR1 SGHKS and CDR2 YYEKEE come from the germline V gene (reference sequence). The ends were cut back, 1 base at V and 7 bases at J, with 11 bases in the middle. The CDR3 coding sequence is TGTGCCAGCAGCTTGAGCAGAGCAATTGAAGCTTTCTTT. It encodes CASSLSRAIEAFF.

The chain has TRBV2 and TRBJ2-7, with D perhaps matching TRBD1 or TRBD2 (5 bases each). CDR3 length: 15 amino acids. The germline V and J ends were trimmed by 5 bases and 3 bases, with 17 bases remaining between them. Germline CDR1 is SNHLY and CDR2 is FYNNEI. The CDR3 loop is CASSQGLVGVYEQYF. In nucleotides, the CDR3 is TGTGCCAGCAGTCAGGGTCTGGTGGGAGTCTACGAGCAGTACTTC.